This T cell receptor beta chain was captured in a study of T-cell reconstitution after alpha-beta-depleted transplantation in children. The CDR3 covers 15 residues. Unmatched junction bases numbered 9, after V lost 5 bases and J lost 4 bases. CDR1 and CDR2 (germline): SEHNR, FQNEAQ (reference sequence). Overall study findings and caveats: At the one-year point after transplant, T-cell counts and TCRbeta diversity were found to come mostly from T cells that had been newly produced. Reported findings indicate that, about two months after transplant, alpha-beta T cells came from several hundred expanded clones, which were derived from non-depleted graft cells.

Unique molecular identifiers featured in how the TCRbeta library was prepared. A single record per CDR3 protein comes from TCRdb applying MiXCR to the PCR reads. This sample yields more than 400,000 distinct CDR3 sequences, of which approximately 41% are seen a single time; under 30% belongs to the top ten. With respect to this clonotype: Its antigen is still unknown.

The TCR comes from a girl aged 2 to 10 with aplastic anemia, due to receive a stem cell transplant. The sequences come from PBMCs, collected before TCRalphabeta/CD19-depleted stem cell transplant. The rearrangement joins TRBV7-9 to TRBJ2-7; 9 bases map to TRBD2. CDR3 region: CASSVSGGGRYEQYF. Here the CDR3 DNA reads TGTGCCAGCAGCGTTAGCGGGGGAGGAAGGTACGAGCAGTACTTC.